One T cell receptor beta chain is described in this entry. Authors' data handling: For nucleated cells, counts were estimated from reference gene primer amplification. Using immunoSEQ multiplex PCR, the repertoire was profiled, and TCRdb retains in-frame clones only, with some absent. Clone size and the V and J calls come from that table; the DNA yielded D and trimming. The sample has more than 150,000 clones, approximately 91% seen once; the top ten hold under 2.5%. There are 14 residues in the CDR3. CDR1 and CDR2 from the germline V gene are MNHEY and SMNVEV (reference sequence). With 3 bases removed from V and 4 bases from J, the gap between germline ends came to 10 bases. This specimen belongs to a study of blood T cell repertoires in COVID-19. Study-wide background: Acute-phase and convalescent COVID-19 samples originated in the United States, Italy and Spain. From T cells, B-cell-depleted T cells, or PBMCs came the material, which was cDNA or gDNA.

The chain has TRBV27 and TRBJ1-5; D not resolved. The receptor was derived from a man between 70 and 80 years old with active or convalescent COVID-19. Material for sequencing was peripheral blood. In DNA form, the CDR3 reads TGTGCCAGCAGTTTTACTTTTCCGAATCAGCCCCAGCATTTT. Its protein is CASSFTFPNQPQHF.